This passage covers 19 T cell receptor beta chains from one sample sequenced in a study of blood T cell repertoires in COVID-19. Repertoires were generated with immunoSEQ multiplex PCR, while TCRdb's copy carries only in-frame clones and drops some. The sample lists a few hundred thousand clones, around 90% occurring once. The sample comprised PBMCs or T cells enriched from blood (not recorded which). The source is a woman in her late teens or twenties with acute COVID-19.

The chain uses TRBV18 and TRBJ2-3; D is uncertain. The V end lost 0 bases, the J end lost 6 bases, and 10 bases lay between the germline ends. Germline loops: CDR1 KGHSH, CDR2 LQKENI. The CDR3 runs to 14 residues. CDR3 sequence: CASSPPPVADTQYF. The CDR3 DNA is TGTGCCAGCTCACCACCCCCCGTCGCGGATACGCAGTATTTT.

The chain employs TRBV30 and TRBJ1-2, with D perhaps matching TRBD1 (6 bases). CDR3 length equals 12 residues. Per germline, CDR1 GTSNPN and CDR2 SVGIG (reference sequence). Between the trimmed V and J ends, which lost 8 bases and 4 bases, there was a span of 14 bases. CDR3 coding DNA: TGTGCCCAGAAACAGGGCAGCTATGGCTACACCTTC. Its protein product is CAQKQGSYGYTF. The full variable domain, rest sourced from reference TRBV30 and TRBJ1-2, is SQTIHQWPATLVQPVGSPLSLECTVEGTSNPNLYWYRQAAGRGLQLLFYSVGIGQISSEVPQNLSASRPQDRQFILSSKKLLLSDSGFYLCAQKQGSYGYTFGSGTRLTVV.

This chain uses TRBV7-2 with TRBJ2-7, with 10 positions matching TRBD2. This CDR3 comprises 14 residues. CDR1 is SGHTA, CDR2 FQGNSA, per germline. V was clipped by 4 bases and J by 3 bases; unmatched bases: 3. The CDR3, as DNA: TGTGCCAGCAGCTCAAGCGGGAGGGGCTACGAGCAGTACTTC. Translation gives CASSSSGRGYEQYF.

The rearrangement joins TRBV20-1 to TRBJ1-5; D gene ambiguous. Germline CDR1 reads DFQATT; CDR2 reads SNEGSKA (reference sequence). Trimming shortened V by 3 bases and J by 1 base, and 16 bases separated the two germline ends. The CDR3 covers 16 residues. Here the CDR3 reads CSASPRGGLSNQPQHF. CDR3 DNA: TGCAGTGCTAGTCCCCGGGGAGGATTAAGCAATCAGCCCCAGCATTTT.

The rearrangement joins TRBV7-8 to TRBJ1-5, with 7 bases fitting TRBD1. The CDR3 runs 16 residues. Germline values: CDR1 SGHVS, CDR2 FQNEAQ. The V gene end was trimmed by 5 bases and the J gene end by 0 bases; junction bases not matched to a gene: 7. The CDR3, as DNA: TGTGCCAGCAGCACGTATCAGGGGGGTAGCAATCAGCCCCAGCATTTT. Encoded protein: CASSTYQGGSNQPQHF.

The chain carries TRBV12-3 or TRBV12-4 and TRBJ2-7; 7 bases are a match to TRBD1. V trimming: 7 bases; J trimming: 3 bases; junction bases outside the gene matches: 3. The CDR3 is 12 amino acids. CDR3 loop: CASKGDSYEQYF. DNA of the CDR3: TGTGCCAGCAAAGGGGACAGCTACGAGCAGTACTTC.

This chain joins TRBV7-2 and TRBJ1-4; D gene unclear. With 0 bases removed from V and 4 bases from J, the gap between germline ends came to 12 bases. Germline V gene data show CDR1 as SGHTA and CDR2 as FQGNSA. The CDR3 totals 16 residues. The DNA of the CDR3 is TGTGCCAGCAGCTTAGCTCTCTTGGGCGTTAATGAAAAACTGTTTTTT. It encodes CASSLALLGVNEKLFF.

This rearrangement joins TRBV2 to TRBJ1-1; the D is unclear. Deletions cut 1 base from V and 0 bases from J, with 12 bases between. This CDR3 has 16 amino acids. In germline, CDR1 is SNHLY, CDR2 FYNNEI. The CDR3 DNA is TGTGCCAGCAGTGAAGATGGGGAGCCCCTGAACACTGAAGCTTTCTTT. It codes for CASSEDGEPLNTEAFF.

This clone was seen more than once but under ten times. This chain links TRBV7-2 with TRBJ1-4, with 8 positions matching TRBD1. There are 15 residues in the CDR3. The V and J ends lost 5 bases and 7 bases, in that order; junction bases with no gene match: 9. CDR1 is SGHTA, CDR2 FQGNSA, per germline. CDR3 residues: CASSPLQGGIEKLFF. The CDR3 DNA reads as TGTGCCAGCAGCCCTCTACAGGGGGGAATTGAAAAACTGTTTTTT.

The genes are TRBV28 and TRBJ2-1, with D tentatively TRBD1 (5 bases). The germline gives CDR1 MDHEN, CDR2 SYDVKM. The CDR3 is made up of 17 amino acids. The ends were cut back, 1 base at V and 5 bases at J, with 18 bases in the middle. CDR3 nucleotide sequence: TGTGCCAGCAGTTTATTCCCTCCAGGGTCCCCCCACAATGAGCAGTTCTTC. Encoded protein: CASSLFPPGSPHNEQFF.

This rearrangement joins TRBV27 to TRBJ2-3, with D possibly TRBD1 on 5 matching bases. Germline CDR1 and CDR2: MNHEY and SMNVEV (reference sequence). With 0 bases removed from V and 4 bases from J, the gap between germline ends came to 11 bases. The CDR3 is made up of 15 amino acids. The CDR3 DNA is TGTGCCAGCAGTTTATCGAAGGGGTGGGCAGATACGCAGTATTTT. This sequence encodes CASSLSKGWADTQYF.

This chain links TRBV18 with TRBJ1-2; D might be TRBD1 (6 bases). The CDR3 consists of 14 residues. CDR1 and CDR2 from the germline V gene are KGHSH and LQKENI. The ends were cut back, 3 bases at V and 8 bases at J, with 16 bases in the middle. The CDR3 bases are TGTGCCAGCTCACCCGGACAGATTCTGTGGGGCTACACCTTC. Protein: CASSPGQILWGYTF.

The J gene is TRBJ2-5, the V gene TRBV6-1; perhaps TRBD1 as D (6 bases). The CDR3 length is 14 residues. Trimming took 6 bases from V and 3 from J, leaving 14 bases between them. Germline V gives CDR1 MNHNS, CDR2 SASEGT. The CDR3 sequence: CASRNSGQKETQYF. The CDR3 coding sequence is TGTGCCAGCAGGAACTCAGGACAGAAAGAGACCCAGTACTTC.

J is TRBJ1-6 and V is TRBV11-2; 8 bases are a match to TRBD1. Per the germline V gene, CDR1 is SGHAT and CDR2 is FQNNGV. V lost 2 bases to trimming and J lost 9 bases; unmatched junction nucleotides: 6. The CDR3 runs to 15 residues. CDR3 protein: CASSLYRDRPSPLHF. The CDR3 region has the DNA TGTGCCAGCAGCTTATACCGGGACAGGCCTTCACCCCTCCACTTT. The full variable domain, its missing parts supplied by reference TRBV11-2 and TRBJ1-6, is EAGVAQSPRYKIIEKRQSVAFWCNPISGHATLYWYQQILGQGPKLLIQFQNNGVVDDSQLPKDRFSAERLKGVDSTLKIQPAKLEDSAVYLCASSLYRDRPSPLHFGNGTRLTVT.

CDR3: CASSEIRGEAFF. In nucleotides, the CDR3 is TGTGCCAGCAGCGAGATACGGGGAGAAGCTTTCTTT. The chain couples TRBV5-4 to TRBJ1-1; no clear D. Germline-derived CDR1 and CDR2 are SGHNT and YYREEE (reference sequence). V was cut by 4 bases and J by 8 bases, with 12 bases left in between. The CDR3 is made up of 12 amino acids.

The V call is TRBV7-3, the J call TRBJ2-7, with D possibly TRBD2 on 6 matching bases. This CDR3 comprises 16 residues. Trimming left V 4 bases short and J 2 bases short, with 18 bases between. Germline lookup yields CDR1 SGHTA and CDR2 FQGTGA. DNA of the CDR3: TGTGCCAGCAGCTCGCTCGGGGGTGAGATAACCTACGAGCAGTACTTC. Its translation is CASSSLGGEITYEQYF.

CDR3 sequence (DNA): TGTGCCACTGGACAACTTCTAACTAATGAAAAACTGTTTTTT. Amino acids: CATGQLLTNEKLFF. J is TRBJ1-4 and V is TRBV19, with D possibly being TRBD1 (5 bases). Germline V CDR1 and CDR2: LNHDA, SQIVND (reference sequence). The CDR3 loop spans 14 amino acids. Trimming took off 10 bases at V and 1 base at J, with 13 bases between the two ends.

The chain joins TRBV15 to TRBJ1-2; D unresolved. This CDR3 is built from 14 residues. Trimming removed 0 bases from V and 4 bases from J, with 9 bases in between. Looked up from germline, CDR1 is LNHNV and CDR2 is YYDKDF (reference sequence). CDR3 coding DNA: TGTGCCACCAGCAGAGATTTGTCTTTCTATGGCTACACCTTC. Protein: CATSRDLSFYGYTF.

The chain is built from TRBV6-5 and TRBJ2-7; TRBD2 matches at 9 bases. V gave up 11 bases and J gave up 4 bases; unmatched junction bases: 12. In germline, CDR1 is MNHEY, CDR2 SVGAGI. The CDR3 runs 14 residues. CDR3 bases: TGTGCCGCCCAAGCCGCTAGCGGGATGTACGAGCAGTACTTC. Translating gives CAAQAASGMYEQYF.